Listed here are 3 T cell receptor beta chains from one sample, sequenced in a study of blood T cell repertoires in COVID-19. Profiling relied on immunoSEQ multiplex PCR, and the TCRdb table lists in-frame clones only, not all of them. Altogether 450,000 or so clones are present, 89% being singletons, with the ten largest covering around 0.95%. Sequencing was performed on peripheral blood. Receptor source: a man aged 18 to 30 with COVID-19, enrolled during active disease.

The count of this clone is one. This specimen includes other DNA sequences encoding the same CDR3. This CDR3 is CASSLAGSSYNEQFF. CDR3 bases: TGTGCCAGCAGCTTAGCGGGGAGCTCCTACAATGAGCAGTTCTTC. This chain joins TRBV7-9 and TRBJ2-1, with D possibly matching TRBD2 (5 bases). Trimming took 0 bases from V and 0 from J, leaving 6 bases between them. CDR1 SEHNR and CDR2 FQNEAQ come from the germline V gene (reference sequence). The length of the CDR3 is 15 residues. The complete variable domain, with remaining parts taken from reference TRBV7-9 and TRBJ2-1, reads DTGVSQNPRHKITKRGQNVTFRCDPISEHNRLYWYRQTLGQGPEFLTYFQNEAQLEKSRLLSDRFSAERPKGSFSTLEIQRTEQGDSAMYLCASSLAGSSYNEQFFGPGTRLTVL.

This chain uses TRBV28 with TRBJ1-5; TRBD1 is a possible D gene (6 bases). CDR1 and CDR2 from the germline V gene are MDHEN and SYDVKM. V lost 7 bases and J 5 bases, leaving 12 bases between the germline ends. The CDR3 loop spans 13 amino acids. The CDR3 region is CASNLWTDQPQHF. The CDR3 DNA reads as TGTGCCAGCAACTTATGGACAGATCAGCCCCAGCATTTT. The full variable domain, with the rest looked up from reference TRBV28 and TRBJ1-5, is DVKVTQSSRYLVKRTGEKVFLECVQDMDHENMFWYRQDPGLGLRLIYFSYDVKMKEKGDIPEGYSVSREKKERFSLILESASTNQTSMYLCASNLWTDQPQHFGDGTRLSIL.

The chain employs TRBV10-2 and TRBJ1-1, with 7 positions matching TRBD1. V lost 5 bases to trimming and J lost 5 bases; unmatched junction nucleotides: 5. The CDR3 has 13 residues. Germline lookup yields CDR1 WSHSY and CDR2 SAAADI. CDR3 in amino acids: CASSWRQGTEAFF. In DNA form, the CDR3 reads TGCGCCAGCAGTTGGCGACAGGGAACTGAAGCTTTCTTT.